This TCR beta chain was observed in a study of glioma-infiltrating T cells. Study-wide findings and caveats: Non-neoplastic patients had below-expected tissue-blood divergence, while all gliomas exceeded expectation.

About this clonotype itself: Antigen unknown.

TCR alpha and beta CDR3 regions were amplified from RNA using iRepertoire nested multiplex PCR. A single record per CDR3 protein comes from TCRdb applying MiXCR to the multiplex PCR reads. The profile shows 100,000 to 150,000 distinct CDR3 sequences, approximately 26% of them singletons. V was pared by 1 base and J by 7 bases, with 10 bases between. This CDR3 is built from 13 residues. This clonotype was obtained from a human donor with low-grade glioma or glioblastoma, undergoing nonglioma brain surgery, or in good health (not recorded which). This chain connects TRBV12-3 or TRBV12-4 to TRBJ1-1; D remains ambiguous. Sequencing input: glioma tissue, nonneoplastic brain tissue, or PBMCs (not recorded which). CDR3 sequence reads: CASSLGRKFEAFF. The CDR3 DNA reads TGTGCCAGCAGTTTAGGAAGGAAATTTGAAGCTTTCTTT.